This note documents a single T cell receptor beta chain sequence. The assay was immunoSEQ multiplex PCR, and TCRdb's table has in-frame clones only and misses some. The sample has roughly 410,000 clones, roughly 90% seen once. The data were taken from a study of blood T cell repertoires in COVID-19. At the level of the study: From T cells, B-cell-depleted T cells, or PBMCs came the material, which was cDNA or gDNA.

The receptor comes from a middle-aged man with acute or convalescent COVID-19. Input material: peripheral blood.

In DNA, the CDR3 is TGTGCCAGCAGTGACGGGGGCGACAGGGGTGATTCACCCCTCCACTTT. Amino acids: CASSDGGDRGDSPLHF. J is TRBJ1-6 and V is TRBV6-4; 8 bases line up with TRBD1. CDR1 is MRHNA and CDR2 is SNTAGT in the germline V gene. The CDR3 runs to 16 residues. The junction had 8 bases not matched to a gene; V was cut back by 2 bases and J by 8 bases.